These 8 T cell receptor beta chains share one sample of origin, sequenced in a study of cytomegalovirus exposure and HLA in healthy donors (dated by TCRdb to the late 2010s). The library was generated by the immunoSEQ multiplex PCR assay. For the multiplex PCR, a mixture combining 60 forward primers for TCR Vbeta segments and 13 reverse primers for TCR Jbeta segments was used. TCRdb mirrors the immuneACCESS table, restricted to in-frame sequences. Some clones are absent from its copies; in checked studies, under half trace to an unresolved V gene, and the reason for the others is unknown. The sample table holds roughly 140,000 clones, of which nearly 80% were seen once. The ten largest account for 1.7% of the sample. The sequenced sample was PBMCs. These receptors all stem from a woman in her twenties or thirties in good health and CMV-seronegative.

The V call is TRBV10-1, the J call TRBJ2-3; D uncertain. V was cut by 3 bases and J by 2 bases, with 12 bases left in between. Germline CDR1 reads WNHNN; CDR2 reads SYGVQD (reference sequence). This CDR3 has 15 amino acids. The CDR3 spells CASSDPADNTDTQYF. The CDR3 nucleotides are TGCGCCAGCAGTGATCCGGCGGATAACACAGATACGCAGTATTTT.

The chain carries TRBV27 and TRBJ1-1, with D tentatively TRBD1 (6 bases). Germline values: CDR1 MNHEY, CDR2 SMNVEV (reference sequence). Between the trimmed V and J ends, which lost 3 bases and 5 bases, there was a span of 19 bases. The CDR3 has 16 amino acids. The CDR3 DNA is TGTGCCAGCAGTTTTACGGGGGGGGGCCAGGGTACTGAAGCTTTCTTT. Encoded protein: CASSFTGGGQGTEAFF.

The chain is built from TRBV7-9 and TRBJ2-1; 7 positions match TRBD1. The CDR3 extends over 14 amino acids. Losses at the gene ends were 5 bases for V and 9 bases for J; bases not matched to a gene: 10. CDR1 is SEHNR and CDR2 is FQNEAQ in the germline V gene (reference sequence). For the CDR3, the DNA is TGTGCCAGCAGCCCTATACAAAGACAGGGTGAGCAGTTCTTC. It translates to CASSPIQRQGEQFF.

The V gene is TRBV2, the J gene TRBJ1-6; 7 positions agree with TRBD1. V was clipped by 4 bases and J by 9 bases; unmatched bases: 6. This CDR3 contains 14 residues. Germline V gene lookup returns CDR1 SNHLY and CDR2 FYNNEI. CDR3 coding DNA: TGTGCCAGCAGTGGACAGGGCAACGGTTCACCCCTCCACTTT. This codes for CASSGQGNGSPLHF.

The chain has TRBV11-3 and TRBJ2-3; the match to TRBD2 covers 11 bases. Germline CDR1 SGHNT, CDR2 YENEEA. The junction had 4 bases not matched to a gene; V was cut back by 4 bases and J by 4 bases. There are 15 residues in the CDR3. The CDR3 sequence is CASSYLAGGSDTQYF. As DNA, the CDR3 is TGTGCCAGCAGCTACCTAGCGGGGGGCTCAGATACGCAGTATTTT.

CDR3 amino acids: CASAGLSVSGNTIYF. The CDR3 coding sequence is TGTGCCAGTGCCGGGCTTAGCGTCTCTGGAAACACCATATATTTT. V usage is TRBV19 and J usage is TRBJ1-3; no definite D call. Trimming shortened V by 8 bases and J by 0 bases, and 14 bases separated the two germline ends. Per the germline V gene, CDR1 is LNHDA and CDR2 is SQIVND (reference sequence). There are 15 residues in the CDR3.

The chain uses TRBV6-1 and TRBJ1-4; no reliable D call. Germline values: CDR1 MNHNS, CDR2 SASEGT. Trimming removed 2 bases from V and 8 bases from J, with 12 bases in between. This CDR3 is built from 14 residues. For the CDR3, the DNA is TGTGCCAGCAGTGAAACTGCCGTCGGGGAAAAACTGTTTTTT. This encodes CASSETAVGEKLFF.

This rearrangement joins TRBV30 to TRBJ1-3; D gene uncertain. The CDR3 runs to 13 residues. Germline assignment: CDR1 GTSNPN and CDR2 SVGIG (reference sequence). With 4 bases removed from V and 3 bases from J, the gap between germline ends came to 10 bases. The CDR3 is CAWTTGSGNTIYF. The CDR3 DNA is TGTGCCTGGACTACGGGGAGTGGAAACACCATATATTTT.